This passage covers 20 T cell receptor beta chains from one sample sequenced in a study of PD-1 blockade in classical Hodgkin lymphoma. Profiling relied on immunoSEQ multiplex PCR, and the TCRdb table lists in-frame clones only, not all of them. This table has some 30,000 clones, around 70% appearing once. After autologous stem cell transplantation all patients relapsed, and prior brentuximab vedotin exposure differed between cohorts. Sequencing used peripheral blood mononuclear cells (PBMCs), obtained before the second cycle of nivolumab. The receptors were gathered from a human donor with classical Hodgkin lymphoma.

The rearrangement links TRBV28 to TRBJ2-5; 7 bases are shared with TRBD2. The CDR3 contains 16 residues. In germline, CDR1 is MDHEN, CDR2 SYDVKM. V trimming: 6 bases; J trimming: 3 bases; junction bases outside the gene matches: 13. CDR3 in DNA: TGTGCCAGCAGCTGGGGACGGGGGGTGCCAAAAGAGACCCAGTACTTC. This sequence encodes CASSWGRGVPKETQYF.

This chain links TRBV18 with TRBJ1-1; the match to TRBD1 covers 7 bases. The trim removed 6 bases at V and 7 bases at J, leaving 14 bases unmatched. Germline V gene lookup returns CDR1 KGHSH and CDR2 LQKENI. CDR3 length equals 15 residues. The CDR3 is CASSRSRGEADEAFF. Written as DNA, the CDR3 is TGTGCCAGCTCGCGATCCAGGGGGGAAGCAGATGAAGCTTTCTTT.

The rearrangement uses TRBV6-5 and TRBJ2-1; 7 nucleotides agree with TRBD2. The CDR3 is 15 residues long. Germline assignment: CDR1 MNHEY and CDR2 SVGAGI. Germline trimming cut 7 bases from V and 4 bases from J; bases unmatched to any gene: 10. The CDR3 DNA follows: TGTGCCAGCACCCCGGGGACTACCTCTTACAATGAGCAGTTCTTC. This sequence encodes CASTPGTTSYNEQFF.

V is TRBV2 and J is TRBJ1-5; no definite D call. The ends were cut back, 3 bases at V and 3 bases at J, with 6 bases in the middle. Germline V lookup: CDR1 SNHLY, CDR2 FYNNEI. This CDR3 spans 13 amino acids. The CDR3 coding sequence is TGTGCCAGCAGTGATGACACCAATCAGCCCCAGCATTTT. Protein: CASSDDTNQPQHF.

CDR3 coding DNA: TGTGCCAGCACACCGCTAGCCGGCCCAGATACGCAGTATTTT. Translating gives CASTPLAGPDTQYF. This chain connects TRBV2 to TRBJ2-3, with a tentative D call TRBD2 (5 bases). This CDR3 contains 14 residues. Germline V lookup: CDR1 SNHLY, CDR2 FYNNEI. Trimming pared 7 bases from V and 4 bases from J, leaving 15 bases between.

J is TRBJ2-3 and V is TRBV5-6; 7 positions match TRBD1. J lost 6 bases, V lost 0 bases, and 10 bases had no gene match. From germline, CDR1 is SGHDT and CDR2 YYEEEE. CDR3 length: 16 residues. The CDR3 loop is CASSLARLQGYDTQYF. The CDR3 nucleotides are TGTGCCAGCAGCTTGGCACGACTACAGGGGTACGATACGCAGTATTTT. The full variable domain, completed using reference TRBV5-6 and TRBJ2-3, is DAGVTQSPTHLIKTRGQQVTLRCSPKSGHDTVSWYQQALGQGPQFIFQYYEEEERQRGNFPDRFSGHQFPNYSSELNVNALLLGDSALYLCASSLARLQGYDTQYFGPGTRLTVL.

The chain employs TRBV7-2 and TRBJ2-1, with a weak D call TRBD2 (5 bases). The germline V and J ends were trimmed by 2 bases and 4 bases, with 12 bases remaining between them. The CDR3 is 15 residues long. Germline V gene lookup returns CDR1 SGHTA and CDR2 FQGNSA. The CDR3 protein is CASSLKASIYNEQFF. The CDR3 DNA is TGTGCCAGCAGCTTAAAGGCTAGCATATACAATGAGCAGTTCTTC.

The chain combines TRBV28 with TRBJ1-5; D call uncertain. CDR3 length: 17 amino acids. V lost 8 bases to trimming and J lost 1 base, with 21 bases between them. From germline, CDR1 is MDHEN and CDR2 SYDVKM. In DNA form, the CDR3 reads TGTGCCAGCCCCCCGTTTCGGCAGGCCCAGAGCAATCAGCCCCAGCATTTT. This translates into CASPPFRQAQSNQPQHF.

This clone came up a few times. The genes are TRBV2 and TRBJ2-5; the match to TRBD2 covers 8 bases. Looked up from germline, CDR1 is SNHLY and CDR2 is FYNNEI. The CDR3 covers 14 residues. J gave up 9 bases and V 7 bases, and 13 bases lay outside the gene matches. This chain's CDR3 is CASTGGESRRAQYF. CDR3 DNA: TGTGCCAGCACCGGGGGGGAGTCGAGAAGGGCCCAGTACTTC.

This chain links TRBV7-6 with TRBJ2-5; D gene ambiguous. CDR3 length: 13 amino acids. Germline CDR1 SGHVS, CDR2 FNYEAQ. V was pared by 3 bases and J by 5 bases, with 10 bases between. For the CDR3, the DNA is TGTGCCAGCAGCTTTAGCCGTAGGGAGACCCAGTACTTC. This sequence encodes CASSFSRRETQYF.

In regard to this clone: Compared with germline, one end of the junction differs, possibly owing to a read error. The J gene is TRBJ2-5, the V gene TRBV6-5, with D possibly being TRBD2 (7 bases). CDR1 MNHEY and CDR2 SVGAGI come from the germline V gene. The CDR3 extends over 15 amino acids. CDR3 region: CASRYSAGAGETQYF. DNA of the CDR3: TGTGCCAGCAGATACTCCGCGGGGGCGGGGGAGACCCAGTACTTC.

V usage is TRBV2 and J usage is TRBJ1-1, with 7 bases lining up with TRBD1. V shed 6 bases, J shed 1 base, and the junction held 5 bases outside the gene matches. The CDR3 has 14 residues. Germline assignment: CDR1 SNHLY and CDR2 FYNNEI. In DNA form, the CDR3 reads TGTGCCAGCAGCCGGAGGACAGGGAACACTGAAGCTTTCTTT. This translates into CASSRRTGNTEAFF.

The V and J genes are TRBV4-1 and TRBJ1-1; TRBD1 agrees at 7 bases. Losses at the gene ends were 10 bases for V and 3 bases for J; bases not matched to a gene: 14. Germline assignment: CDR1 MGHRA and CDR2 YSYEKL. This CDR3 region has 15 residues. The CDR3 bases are TGCGCCACCACCGCCGGGAGGGGGCTCGACACTGAAGCTTTCTTT. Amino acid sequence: CATTAGRGLDTEAFF.

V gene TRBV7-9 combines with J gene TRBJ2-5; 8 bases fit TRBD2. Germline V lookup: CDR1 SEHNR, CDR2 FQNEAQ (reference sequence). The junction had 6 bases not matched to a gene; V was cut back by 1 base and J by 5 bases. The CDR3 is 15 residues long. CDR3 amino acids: CASSLVAGGPETQYF. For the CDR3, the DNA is TGTGCCAGCAGCTTAGTGGCGGGGGGCCCGGAGACCCAGTACTTC.

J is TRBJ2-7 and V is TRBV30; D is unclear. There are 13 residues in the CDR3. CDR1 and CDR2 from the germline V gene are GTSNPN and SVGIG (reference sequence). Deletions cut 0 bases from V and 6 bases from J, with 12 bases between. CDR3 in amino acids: CAWSVWVGREQYF. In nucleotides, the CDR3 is TGTGCCTGGAGTGTTTGGGTCGGTCGCGAGCAGTACTTC.

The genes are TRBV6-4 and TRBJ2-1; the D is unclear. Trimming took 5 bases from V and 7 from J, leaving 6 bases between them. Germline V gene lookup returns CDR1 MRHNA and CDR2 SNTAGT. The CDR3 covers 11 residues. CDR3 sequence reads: CASSMENEQFF. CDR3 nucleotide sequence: TGTGCCAGCAGTATGGAAAATGAGCAGTTCTTC.

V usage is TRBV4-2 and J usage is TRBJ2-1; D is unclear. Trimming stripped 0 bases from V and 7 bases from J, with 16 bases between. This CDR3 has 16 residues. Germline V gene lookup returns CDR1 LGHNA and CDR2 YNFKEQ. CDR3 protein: CASSQDYSPWGNEQFF. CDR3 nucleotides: TGTGCCAGCAGCCAAGATTACTCCCCCTGGGGTAATGAGCAGTTCTTC.

The chain's CDR3 is CASSLDRATDTQYF. The CDR3 coding sequence is TGTGCCAGCAGTTTAGACAGGGCCACAGATACGCAGTATTTT. J is TRBJ2-3 and V is TRBV28; 7 positions match TRBD1. V lost 2 bases and J lost 2; bases outside the gene matches: 1. The germline gives CDR1 MDHEN, CDR2 SYDVKM. This CDR3 region has 14 residues.

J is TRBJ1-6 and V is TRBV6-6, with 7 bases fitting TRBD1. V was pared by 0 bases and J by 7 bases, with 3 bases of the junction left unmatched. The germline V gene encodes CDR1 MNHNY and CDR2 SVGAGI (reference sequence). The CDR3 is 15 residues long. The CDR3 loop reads CASSYSGQPNSPLHF. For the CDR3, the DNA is TGTGCCAGCAGTTACTCGGGACAGCCAAATTCACCCCTCCACTTT.

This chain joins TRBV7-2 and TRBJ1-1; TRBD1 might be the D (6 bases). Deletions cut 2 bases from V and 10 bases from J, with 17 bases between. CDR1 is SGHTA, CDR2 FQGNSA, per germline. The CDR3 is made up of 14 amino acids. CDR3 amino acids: CASSLRDMGRRAFF. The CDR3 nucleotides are TGTGCCAGCAGCTTACGGGACATGGGCAGGCGAGCTTTCTTT.